The 32 T cell receptor beta chains below come from one sample, sequenced in a study of blood T cell repertoires in COVID-19 (dated by TCRdb to 2019 to 2021). To prepare the library, the immunoSEQ multiplex PCR assay was applied. TCRdb carries this immuneACCESS record with in-frame sequences only. Its versions omit some clonotypes, under half of them owing to an unresolved V gene in the studies checked, with the rest unexplained. For this sample there are 350,000 or so clones; approximately 83% appear just once. Of the sample, 4% to 5.5% falls within the top ten clones. The sequenced sample consisted of PBMCs or T cells enriched from blood (not recorded which). These TCRs come from a woman between 40 and 50 years old with acute COVID-19.

The V and J genes are TRBV27 and TRBJ2-2, with D maybe TRBD2 (7 bases). Germline V gives CDR1 MNHEY, CDR2 SMNVEV (reference sequence). The V end was cut by 2 bases, the J end by 5 bases, with 12 bases between. The CDR3 contains 15 residues. The CDR3 protein is CASSLAKGGTGELFF. The CDR3 DNA reads TGTGCCAGCAGTTTAGCTAAGGGGGGGACCGGGGAGCTGTTTTTT.

The chain uses TRBV9 and TRBJ2-7; 8 bases map to TRBD1. The CDR3 sequence is 15 residues long. V shed 0 bases and J 5 bases; nucleotides not matched to a gene: 7. Looked up from germline, CDR1 is SGDLS and CDR2 is YYNGEE. CDR3 protein: CASSVDQGARDEQYF. The CDR3 coding sequence is TGTGCCAGCAGCGTAGATCAGGGGGCGAGGGACGAGCAGTACTTC.

The rearrangement links TRBV5-5 to TRBJ1-2, with no clear D. Germline CDR1 is SGHKS and CDR2 is YYEKEE (reference sequence). The CDR3 has 14 amino acids. V gave up 1 base and J gave up 3 bases, with 10 bases separating them. CDR3 bases: TGTGCCAGCAGCTTGTGGGCCGGGGACTATGGCTACACCTTC. Translating gives CASSLWAGDYGYTF.

V gene TRBV7-8 combines with J gene TRBJ1-2; TRBD1 matches 10 bases. The germline V gene has CDR1 SGHVS and CDR2 FQNEAQ. CDR3 length: 14 residues. Trimming removed 0 bases from V and 5 bases from J; junction bases left unmatched: 0. For the CDR3, the DNA is TGTGCCAGCAGCTTAGCGGGACAGGGGTATGGCTACACCTTC. This translates into CASSLAGQGYGYTF.

This clone was seen just once. The junction differs from germline at one of its ends, possibly a read error. The rearrangement links TRBV11-3 to TRBJ2-1; 10 bases are shared with TRBD2. The germline gives CDR1 SGHNT, CDR2 YENEEA. This CDR3 region has 16 residues. The DNA for the CDR3 is TGTGCCAGCAGCCCCAGGACTAGCGGATCCTTCAATGAGCAGTTCTTC. This codes for CASSPRTSGSFNEQFF.

The CDR3 bases are TGTGCCAGCAGCTTATTTGACAGGCCCAAGGGTAGGGAGCTGTTTTTT. The encoded protein is CASSLFDRPKGRELFF. The chain couples TRBV7-8 to TRBJ2-2; possible D gene TRBD1, 6 bases. Trimming took off 2 bases at V and 9 bases at J, with 19 bases between the two ends. CDR1 and CDR2 (germline): SGHVS, FQNEAQ. The CDR3 runs 16 residues.

This clone has more than one count but fewer than ten. The chain links TRBV4-3 to TRBJ2-3, with 8 bases fitting TRBD2. CDR3 length: 14 residues. Germline CDR1 is LGHNA and CDR2 is YSLEER. The V segment lost 8 bases and the J segment 4 bases; nucleotides outside the gene matches: 8. In DNA, the CDR3 is TGCGCCAGCGGGGTCGGGGGGGCGGCAGATACGCAGTATTTT. Its protein product is CASGVGGAADTQYF.

The chain uses TRBV7-9 and TRBJ1-5; D may be TRBD1 (5 bases). CDR1 is SEHNR and CDR2 is FQNEAQ in the germline V gene (reference sequence). The V gene lost 1 base and the J gene lost 0 bases, with 7 bases spanning the gap. The CDR3 length is 15 residues. This chain's CDR3 is CASSLETDSNQPQHF. CDR3 DNA: TGTGCCAGCAGCTTAGAGACAGATAGCAATCAGCCCCAGCATTTT.

CDR3 protein: CASRGGDISPYSPLHF. The CDR3 DNA reads TGTGCCAGCAGGGGGGGTGACATTTCTCCCTATTCACCCCTCCACTTT. The J gene is TRBJ1-6, the V gene TRBV6-6, with a tentative D call TRBD1 (5 bases). Germline V gene data show CDR1 as MNHNY and CDR2 as SVGAGI (reference sequence). CDR3 size: 16 residues. Trimming took 6 bases from V and 8 from J, leaving 20 bases between them.

V gene TRBV6-5 combines with J gene TRBJ2-5; TRBD1 matches at 7 bases. V shed 2 bases, J shed 5 bases, and the junction held 11 bases outside the gene matches. CDR1 and CDR2 (germline): MNHEY, SVGAGI. The CDR3 runs to 16 residues. The CDR3 DNA is TGTGCCAGCAGTTACAGTCGGGCAGGGGGACATGAGACCCAGTACTTC. Protein product: CASSYSRAGGHETQYF.

The rearrangement links TRBV3-1 (or the pseudogene TRBV3-2) to TRBJ2-5; TRBD1 agrees at 9 bases. The germline V gene encodes CDR1 LGHDT and CDR2 YNNKEL (reference sequence). This CDR3 region has 16 residues. With 4 bases clipped from V and 5 bases from J, the junction kept 11 bases outside the gene matches. This CDR3 reads CASSLPGTGKFETQYF. The CDR3 DNA sequence: TGTGCCAGCAGCCTACCCGGGACAGGGAAATTTGAGACCCAGTACTTC.

This chain uses TRBV7-3 with TRBJ2-2; D might be TRBD1 (5 bases). V lost 5 bases and J 1 base, leaving 14 bases between the germline ends. This CDR3 has 16 residues. From germline, CDR1 is SGHTA and CDR2 FQGTGA. CDR3 loop: CASSAQRQLNTGELFF. The CDR3 DNA reads TGTGCCAGCAGCGCCCAACGACAGCTGAACACCGGGGAGCTGTTTTTT.

The chain joins TRBV10-3 to TRBJ1-3; D remains ambiguous. CDR3 size: 18 residues. V was shortened by 4 bases and J by 0 bases, with 19 bases between the two germline ends. Per the germline V gene, CDR1 is ENHRY and CDR2 is SYGVKD. CDR3 region: CAISVGSPGPSSGNTIYF. DNA for the CDR3: TGTGCCATCAGTGTAGGATCCCCAGGCCCGAGCTCTGGAAACACCATATATTTT.

This rearrangement joins TRBV6-2 or TRBV6-3 to TRBJ2-1, with TRBD2 matching over 10 bases. The V segment lost 2 bases and the J segment 6 bases; nucleotides outside the gene matches: 10. The CDR3 sequence is 17 residues long. Germline V gives CDR1 MNHEY, CDR2 SVGEGT. In DNA form, the CDR3 reads TGTGCCAGCAGTTACGCACAGCGGGGGGGCCTCGGCAATGAGCAGTTCTTC. It translates to CASSYAQRGGLGNEQFF.

The chain links TRBV28 to TRBJ1-2, with 7 bases matching TRBD1. Germline V gene lookup returns CDR1 MDHEN and CDR2 SYDVKM. The V segment lost 6 bases and the J segment 7 bases; nucleotides outside the gene matches: 14. The CDR3 extends over 15 amino acids. DNA of the CDR3: TGTGCCAGCAGGATGACAGGGAAATCATCTGGTGGCTACACCTTC. Residues: CASRMTGKSSGGYTF.

J is TRBJ1-1 and V is TRBV19; 9 nucleotides line up with TRBD1. J lost 5 bases, V lost 9 bases, and 7 bases had no gene match. Germline V lookup: CDR1 LNHDA, CDR2 SQIVND (reference sequence). The CDR3 spans 13 residues. CDR3 bases: TGTGCCAGCACCGGGACAGGGCGAACTGAAGCTTTCTTT. It translates to CASTGTGRTEAFF.

The chain recombines TRBV24-1 with TRBJ1-2; possible D gene TRBD1, 5 bases. Germline loops: CDR1 KGHDR, CDR2 SFDVKD. With 7 bases removed from V and 8 bases from J, the gap between germline ends came to 19 bases. The CDR3 is 14 residues long. The CDR3 loop is CATSPGLGLLGYTF. In DNA form, the CDR3 reads TGTGCCACCAGCCCAGGATTGGGACTATTGGGCTACACCTTC.

The chain is built from TRBV9 and TRBJ2-1; 8 nucleotides agree with TRBD1. In germline, CDR1 is SGDLS, CDR2 YYNGEE. CDR3 length: 15 amino acids. With V trimmed by 0 bases and J by 5 bases, 4 bases remained unmatched. The CDR3 reads CASSVEGTGNNEQFF. The CDR3 coding sequence is TGTGCCAGCAGCGTAGAAGGGACAGGTAACAATGAGCAGTTCTTC.

The chain has TRBV10-3 and TRBJ1-6; 11 bases map to TRBD1. Unmatched junction bases numbered 4, after V lost 3 bases and J lost 9 bases. Germline V gene data show CDR1 as ENHRY and CDR2 as SYGVKD. The CDR3 is 15 residues long. The CDR3 spells CAISDSGTGGSPLHF. The DNA for the CDR3 is TGTGCCATCAGTGATTCCGGGACAGGGGGTTCACCCCTCCACTTT.

This chain joins TRBV11-2 and TRBJ2-5; 12 bases agree with TRBD2. The CDR3 is 17 amino acids. From germline, CDR1 is SGHAT and CDR2 FQNNGV. The V gene end was trimmed by 1 base and the J gene end by 7 bases; junction bases not matched to a gene: 10. CDR3 in amino acids: CASSLVGLAGGPVTQYF. The CDR3 coding sequence is TGTGCCAGCAGCTTAGTCGGCCTAGCGGGAGGGCCGGTGACCCAGTACTTC.

The chain couples TRBV10-3 to TRBJ2-1; 7 bases line up with TRBD2. Germline V gene sequence: CDR1 ENHRY, CDR2 SYGVKD. The V segment lost 4 bases and the J segment 9 bases; nucleotides outside the gene matches: 6. The CDR3 has 13 amino acids. In nucleotides, the CDR3 is TGTGCCATCAGTGGGACTAGGGAGGGTGAGCAGTTCTTC. It is translated as CAISGTREGEQFF.

The V and J genes are TRBV5-4 and TRBJ1-2; unclear D gene. Trimming took 0 bases from V and 4 from J, leaving 4 bases between them. This CDR3 is built from 12 residues. The germline gives CDR1 SGHNT, CDR2 YYREEE (reference sequence). The CDR3 loop reads CASSLESYGYTF. The CDR3 bases are TGTGCCAGCAGCTTGGAGAGCTATGGCTACACCTTC.

J is TRBJ2-4 and V is TRBV4-1, with 7 bases identical to TRBD2. The CDR3 is made up of 16 amino acids. V shed 3 bases, J shed 1 base, and the junction held 6 bases outside the gene matches. Looked up from germline, CDR1 is MGHRA and CDR2 is YSYEKL. The chain's CDR3 is CASSHGLADAKNIQYF. The CDR3 coding sequence is TGCGCCAGCAGCCATGGGCTAGCGGACGCCAAAAACATTCAGTACTTC.

The chain employs TRBV11-3 and TRBJ2-1; D is perhaps TRBD1 (5 bases). CDR3 length equals 14 residues. V was pared by 1 base and J by 9 bases, with 13 bases between. Germline V lookup: CDR1 SGHNT, CDR2 YENEEA. In DNA form, the CDR3 reads TGTGCCAGCAGCTTAGGCCAGGGAATGGGTGAGCAGTTCTTC. Its translation: CASSLGQGMGEQFF.

V and J are TRBV6-5 and TRBJ2-1, with D possibly TRBD1 on 5 matching bases. This CDR3 has 15 residues. The germline V gene has CDR1 MNHEY and CDR2 SVGAGI. V dropped 2 bases and J dropped 3 bases, with 11 bases sitting between them. For the CDR3, the DNA is TGTGCCAGCAGTTACCGGCAGGGCTACTACAATGAGCAGTTCTTC. This translates into CASSYRQGYYNEQFF.

V gene TRBV3-1 (or the pseudogene TRBV3-2) combines with J gene TRBJ1-3, with 7 positions matching TRBD1. Trimming took 2 bases from V and 1 from J; bases not matched to a gene: 5. This CDR3 spans 16 amino acids. Germline V gives CDR1 LGHDT, CDR2 YNNKEL (reference sequence). The CDR3 sequence is CASSQTGQLSGNTIYF. As DNA, the CDR3 is TGTGCCAGCAGCCAAACGGGACAGTTATCTGGAAACACCATATATTTT.

The V gene is TRBV12-3 or TRBV12-4, the J gene TRBJ2-7; the match to TRBD1 covers 8 bases. The CDR3 has 13 residues. Germline trimming cut 10 bases from V and 6 bases from J; bases unmatched to any gene: 11. The CDR3 loop reads CATSVQGASEQYF. CDR3 DNA: TGTGCCACCTCGGTTCAGGGGGCGTCCGAGCAGTACTTC.

The rearrangement joins TRBV7-9 to TRBJ2-5, with a possible D match to TRBD2 (7 bases). The V end was cut by 4 bases, the J end by 4 bases, with 10 bases between. Germline CDR1 SEHNR, CDR2 FQNEAQ (reference sequence). The CDR3 contains 13 residues. The CDR3 reads CASSWGGRETQYF. Written as DNA, the CDR3 is TGTGCCAGCAGCTGGGGGGGCAGAGAGACCCAGTACTTC. The variable domain in full, completed from reference TRBV7-9 and TRBJ2-5, reads DTGVSQNPRHKITKRGQNVTFRCDPISEHNRLYWYRQTLGQGPEFLTYFQNEAQLEKSRLLSDRFSAERPKGSFSTLEIQRTEQGDSAMYLCASSWGGRETQYFGPGTRLLVL.

V is TRBV6-1 and J is TRBJ1-4; D remains ambiguous. This CDR3 spans 16 amino acids. From germline, CDR1 is MNHNS and CDR2 SASEGT. V lost 4 bases to trimming and J lost 2 bases, with 14 bases between them. This chain's CDR3 is CASSAAGATTNEKLFF. In DNA, the CDR3 is TGTGCCAGCAGTGCTGCAGGTGCCACCACTAATGAAAAACTGTTTTTT.

The V and J genes are TRBV2 and TRBJ1-5, with D possibly matching TRBD1 (6 bases). V was pared by 8 bases and J by 4 bases, with 15 bases between. CDR3 length: 14 residues. Germline CDR1 and CDR2: SNHLY and FYNNEI. The CDR3 loop is CASAKTGFNQPQHF. DNA of the CDR3: TGTGCCAGCGCTAAAACAGGGTTTAATCAGCCCCAGCATTTT.

The chain joins TRBV14 to TRBJ1-6; 11 bases are a match to TRBD1. Germline CDR1 reads SGHDN; CDR2 reads FVKESK. This CDR3 is 23 amino acids long. The V segment lost 4 bases and the J segment 0 bases; nucleotides outside the gene matches: 20. CDR3 DNA sequence: TGTGCCAGCAGCCCTGGACAGGGGGCGCAGCAAGAAAACACGAGCTCCTATAATTCACCCCTCCACTTT. Translated: CASSPGQGAQQENTSSYNSPLHF. The complete variable domain, with remaining parts taken from reference TRBV14 and TRBJ1-6, reads EAGVTQFPSHSVIEKGQTVTLRCDPISGHDNLYWYRRVMGKEIKFLLHFVKESKQDESGMPNNRFLAERTGGTYSTLKVQPAELEDSGVYFCASSPGQGAQQENTSSYNSPLHFGNGTRLTVT.

This clone was seen a few times. The chain is built from TRBV5-6 and TRBJ2-3, with TRBD2 matching 10 bases. This CDR3 has 16 amino acids. V gave up 4 bases and J gave up 2 bases; unmatched junction bases: 7. Germline V gene data show CDR1 as SGHDT and CDR2 as YYEEEE. CDR3 nucleotide sequence: TGTGCCAGCAGCCCCCCTAGCGGGAGCCTCACAGATACGCAGTATTTT. Amino acids: CASSPPSGSLTDTQYF. Supplemented by reference TRBV5-6 and TRBJ2-3, the full variable domain reads DAGVTQSPTHLIKTRGQQVTLRCSPKSGHDTVSWYQQALGQGPQFIFQYYEEEERQRGNFPDRFSGHQFPNYSSELNVNALLLGDSALYLCASSPPSGSLTDTQYFGPGTRLTVL.